This T cell receptor (beta chain) comes out of a study of T cells in Graves' hyperthyroidism and ophthalmopathy. CDR3 length equals 15 residues. The V and J ends lost 0 bases and 5 bases respectively, with 13 bases between them. CDR1 and CDR2 from the germline V gene are SGHVS and FQNEAQ. Of note for this clonotype: Its specificity is not known.

TCR beta CDR3 regions were amplified from RNA. HTBI primers were used for first-round RT-PCR of the TCR CDR3. Via MiXCR, TCRdb re-called the multiplex PCR reads, giving one row per CDR3 protein. The sample includes 550,000 to 700,000 distinct CDR3 sequences, approximately 44% of them seen just once. Study-wide points: Peripheral blood also featured most of the thyroid clonotypes expanded above 0.001. A model of 13 V-J features distinguished ophthalmopathy from stable hyperthyroidism. Median prediction lead before ophthalmopathy onset was about 6.7 months with the model.

Specimen: peripheral blood or thyroid tissue (not recorded which). The rearrangement joins TRBV7-8 to TRBJ1-1, with a possible D match to TRBD1 (6 bases). The source is an adult woman with Graves' disease, either hyperthyroidism or ophthalmopathy (not recorded which). CDR3 DNA: TGTGCCAGCAGCTTAGCGGAAGGGGGGCTGACTGAAGCTTTCTTT. Translated, it gives CASSLAEGGLTEAFF.